The 7 T cell receptor beta chains in this list originate from one sample, sequenced in a study of Ad26.COV2.S vaccination and SARS-CoV-2 variants. Treatment noted: over 15 received Ad26.COV2.S at low or high dose, single or two shots; about 5 received placebo; per-sample allocation not given. On day 63 after the first injection, vaccine and placebo recipients gave samples. Only in-frame clones appear in the TCRdb table, and some are missing; sequencing was by immunoSEQ multiplex PCR. The sample holds about 680,000 clones; 80% to 90% are singletons and the top ten take approximately 1.5%. The sequenced sample was peripheral blood, obtained in a trial of Ad26.COV2.S vaccine versus placebo. The source of these receptors is a person aged 18-60 years who received the Ad26.COV2.S COVID-19 vaccine or a placebo.

The chain couples TRBV27 to TRBJ2-1; D possibly corresponds to TRBD2 (7 bases). V dropped 7 bases and J dropped 9 bases, with 19 bases sitting between them. Germline CDR1 and CDR2: MNHEY and SMNVEV (reference sequence). This CDR3 is built from 14 residues. Here the CDR3 reads CASTLGAGALEQFF. As DNA, the CDR3 is TGTGCCAGCACCCTGGGGGCGGGAGCTCTTGAGCAGTTCTTC.

This clone appeared a few times. The chain is built from TRBV6-5 and TRBJ1-2; D remains ambiguous. The CDR3 has 15 amino acids. The germline V gene encodes CDR1 MNHEY and CDR2 SVGAGI. Trimming cost V 6 bases and J 7 bases, with 21 bases left between them. This CDR3 reads CASSSDGSGGGGYTF. CDR3 DNA sequence: TGTGCCAGCAGCTCCGACGGGTCGGGTGGAGGTGGCTACACCTTC.

V usage is TRBV7-8 and J usage is TRBJ1-2; D perhaps matches TRBD1 (6 bases). Germline V gene lookup returns CDR1 SGHVS and CDR2 FQNEAQ. There are 16 residues in the CDR3. Trimming took 5 bases from V and 3 from J, leaving 19 bases between them. CDR3 residues: CASSRGGGPGDYGYTF. The DNA for the CDR3 is TGTGCCAGCAGCCGAGGGGGAGGGCCTGGGGACTATGGCTACACCTTC.

The chain recombines TRBV30 with TRBJ2-3; 11 nucleotides match TRBD2. CDR3 length: 17 amino acids. Trimming at V came to 0 bases and at J to 6 bases, leaving 11 bases not matched to a gene. CDR1 and CDR2 (germline): GTSNPN, SVGIG (reference sequence). The CDR3 loop reads CAWSVIRTSGREDTQYF. Here the CDR3 DNA reads TGTGCCTGGAGTGTAATCCGGACTAGCGGGCGGGAGGATACGCAGTATTTT.

This chain uses TRBV27 with TRBJ1-2; possible D gene TRBD1, 6 bases. Germline V gives CDR1 MNHEY, CDR2 SMNVEV (reference sequence). The length of the CDR3 is 13 residues. V lost 6 bases and J lost 7, with 15 bases in between. The CDR3 here is CASSRTVSSGYTF. For the CDR3, the DNA is TGTGCCAGCAGCCGGACAGTTTCGTCTGGCTACACCTTC.

This chain connects TRBV29-1 to TRBJ2-4; 12 bases are a match to TRBD2. Trimming at V came to 8 bases and at J to 1 base, leaving 9 bases not matched to a gene. CDR1 is SQVTM and CDR2 is ANQGSEA in the germline V gene. The CDR3 extends over 16 amino acids. CDR3 sequence: CSLRLAGELAKNIQYF. The CDR3 DNA reads TGCAGCCTGAGACTAGCGGGAGAACTTGCCAAAAACATTCAGTACTTC.

CDR3 region: CAISVTDTNTEAFF. CDR3 DNA sequence: TGTGCCATCAGTGTGACAGACACGAACACTGAAGCTTTCTTT. The rearrangement joins TRBV10-3 to TRBJ1-1; TRBD1 is a possible D gene (5 bases). The V end was cut by 4 bases, the J end by 1 base, with 10 bases between. The CDR3 runs 14 residues. The germline V gene encodes CDR1 ENHRY and CDR2 SYGVKD.